This is a list of T cell receptor beta chains from one sample in a study of pediatric ulcerative colitis. This table comes from immunoSEQ multiplex PCR, and its TCRdb copy is limited to in-frame clones, with some not included. The sample carries tens of thousands of clones, 78% recorded once. Sequencing used gut tissue. The receptors shown here come from a girl aged 5 to 17 with moderate ulcerative colitis. Both conserved end residues are part of each CDR3. A D gene is named only where the DNA matches it firmly. Rows may omit the clone size; those that give it use once, few, many or a size class.

j_gene: TRBJ2-7
abundance: once
v_gene: TRBV20-1
d_gene: .
CDR3nt: TGCAGTGCCGGGAGACAGGGTATGAAGAACTTC
CDR3aa: CSAGRQGMKNF

j_gene: TRBJ2-7
abundance: .
v_gene: TRBV5-4
d_gene: .
CDR3nt: TGTGCCAGCAGCATAGGGACAAGTACTATCTACGAGCAGTACTTC
CDR3aa: CASSIGTSTIYEQYF

j_gene: TRBJ2-1
abundance: .
v_gene: TRBV19
d_gene: .
CDR3nt: TGTGCCAGTAACTATGGACCCAATGAGCAGTTCTTC
CDR3aa: CASNYGPNEQFF

j_gene: TRBJ2-1
abundance: .
v_gene: TRBV6-5
d_gene: .
CDR3nt: TGTGCCAGCTCAAATTCCTACAATGAGCAGTTCTTC
CDR3aa: CASSNSYNEQFF

j_gene: TRBJ1-2
abundance: few
v_gene: TRBV29-1
d_gene: .
CDR3nt: TGCAGCGTTGAGGGAGTCGCCCGTGATGGCTACACCTTC
CDR3aa: CSVEGVARDGYTF

j_gene: TRBJ1-6
abundance: .
v_gene: TRBV4-2
d_gene: TRBD1
CDR3nt: TGTGCCAGCAGCCAAGAGAAGTTAGCAGGGGGCTGGTCACCCCTCCACTTT
CDR3aa: CASSQEKLAGGWSPLHF

j_gene: TRBJ1-1
abundance: .
v_gene: TRBV7-9
d_gene: .
CDR3nt: TGTGCCAGCAGCTTAGGCGGCAGCTCCCGGGGGGCTGAAGCTTTCTTT
CDR3aa: CASSLGGSSRGAEAFF

j_gene: TRBJ2-5
abundance: .
v_gene: TRBV6-5
d_gene: TRBD1
CDR3nt: TGTGCCAGCAGCATCGGGACAGAACCCCAAGAGACCCAGTACTTC
CDR3aa: CASSIGTEPQETQYF

j_gene: TRBJ1-1
abundance: once
v_gene: TRBV6-5
d_gene: .
CDR3nt: TGTGCCAGCAGCGCTTCAGGGAACACTGAAGCTTTCTTT
CDR3aa: CASSASGNTEAFF

j_gene: TRBJ2-1
abundance: once
v_gene: TRBV5-6
d_gene: TRBD1
CDR3nt: TGTGCCAGCAGCTCGGGACAGTACAATGAGCAGTTCTTC
CDR3aa: CASSSGQYNEQFF

j_gene: TRBJ1-1
abundance: .
v_gene: TRBV5-4
d_gene: .
CDR3nt: TGTGCCAGCAGCTTCTCGGTAGGGTTGTCTAGCGCTGAAGCTTTCTTT
CDR3aa: CASSFSVGLSSAEAFF

j_gene: TRBJ2-1
abundance: .
v_gene: TRBV12-5
d_gene: .
CDR3nt: TGTGCTAGTGGTTTGGGACGCGCACTCCGCGAGCAGTTCTTC
CDR3aa: CASGLGRALREQFF

j_gene: TRBJ1-1
abundance: .
v_gene: TRBV14
d_gene: .
CDR3nt: TGTGCCAGCAGCCAGTGGGTAGGGGGGTCCACTGAAGCTTTCTTT
CDR3aa: CASSQWVGGSTEAFF

j_gene: TRBJ1-2
abundance: .
v_gene: TRBV9
d_gene: .
CDR3nt: TGTGCCAGCAGCGGACAGTTCGGCTACACCTTC
CDR3aa: CASSGQFGYTF

j_gene: TRBJ1-1
abundance: .
v_gene: TRBV28
d_gene: .
CDR3nt: TGTGCCAGCAGGTCGGGGGTGGGCACTGAAGCTTTCTTT
CDR3aa: CASRSGVGTEAFF

j_gene: TRBJ1-5
abundance: .
v_gene: TRBV7-2
d_gene: TRBD1
CDR3nt: TGTGCCAGCAGCTTTGACAGGGGGCCGGAGGAGCCCCAGCATTTT
CDR3aa: CASSFDRGPEEPQHF

j_gene: TRBJ2-7
abundance: few
v_gene: TRBV6-5
d_gene: .
CDR3nt: TGTGCCAGCGGGATACAGGGTGGGTACGAGCAGTACTTC
CDR3aa: CASGIQGGYEQYF

j_gene: TRBJ1-1
abundance: .
v_gene: TRBV7-2
d_gene: .
CDR3nt: TGTGCCAGCAGCTTCCTGACAGGCGAGGGAGCTTTCTTT
CDR3aa: CASSFLTGEGAFF

j_gene: TRBJ2-7
abundance: once
v_gene: TRBV19
d_gene: .
CDR3nt: TGTGCCAGTAGTATTGGGGGAACCTACGAGCAGTACTTC
CDR3aa: CASSIGGTYEQYF

j_gene: TRBJ2-7
abundance: once
v_gene: TRBV5-5
d_gene: TRBD2
CDR3nt: TGTGCCAGCAGCCGAGACGCCCGGGGGGAGACCTACGAGCAGTACTTC
CDR3aa: CASSRDARGETYEQYF

j_gene: TRBJ2-3
abundance: .
v_gene: TRBV15
d_gene: TRBD1
CDR3nt: TGTGCCACCAGCAGCATACCGGGACAGAACACAGATACGCAGTATTTT
CDR3aa: CATSSIPGQNTDTQYF

j_gene: TRBJ2-7
abundance: few
v_gene: TRBV5-6
d_gene: .
CDR3nt: TGTGCCAGCAGCCCTGGAGGGACTGGGGTCTACGAGCAGTACTTC
CDR3aa: CASSPGGTGVYEQYF

j_gene: TRBJ1-4
abundance: once
v_gene: TRBV5-8
d_gene: TRBD1
CDR3nt: TGTGCCAGCAGCCCCGGACAGGGTAATGAAAAACTGTTTTTT
CDR3aa: CASSPGQGNEKLFF

j_gene: TRBJ1-2
abundance: .
v_gene: TRBV6-6
d_gene: TRBD1
CDR3nt: TGTGCCAGCAGATTCCGGGACAGGGATGGCTACACCTTC
CDR3aa: CASRFRDRDGYTF

j_gene: TRBJ2-1
abundance: large
v_gene: TRBV11-1
d_gene: TRBD2
CDR3nt: TGTGCCAGCAGCTTTTCAGCGGGAGTCTTCAATGAGCAGTTCTTC
CDR3aa: CASSFSAGVFNEQFF

j_gene: TRBJ2-1
abundance: .
v_gene: TRBV28
d_gene: .
CDR3nt: TGTGGCGGGACCTTCTCATACAATGAGCAGTTCTTC
CDR3aa: CGGTFSYNEQFF

j_gene: TRBJ2-2
abundance: .
v_gene: TRBV6-5
d_gene: .
CDR3nt: TGTGCCAGCAGTTACTCGTACAGGGATCTTGGGGAGCTGTTTTTT
CDR3aa: CASSYSYRDLGELFF

j_gene: TRBJ2-7
abundance: .
v_gene: TRBV11-2
d_gene: TRBD2
CDR3nt: TGTGCCAGCAGCTTAGTCGGAGCGGGAGGTTCCTACGAGCAGTACTTC
CDR3aa: CASSLVGAGGSYEQYF

j_gene: TRBJ1-2
abundance: .
v_gene: TRBV14
d_gene: .
CDR3nt: TGTGCCAGCAGCCAAGATCACGGGGATTTCTATGGCTACACCTTC
CDR3aa: CASSQDHGDFYGYTF

j_gene: TRBJ2-1
abundance: once
v_gene: TRBV5-4
d_gene: TRBD1
CDR3nt: TGTGCCAGCAGCGGCGCTCCGGGACAGGGGGTCTATGAGCAGTTCTTC
CDR3aa: CASSGAPGQGVYEQFF

j_gene: TRBJ2-1
abundance: once
v_gene: TRBV5-1
d_gene: .
CDR3nt: TGCGCCAGCAGCTTGGGACAGGCTTCCTACAATGAGCAGTTCTTC
CDR3aa: CASSLGQASYNEQFF

j_gene: TRBJ1-2
abundance: .
v_gene: TRBV15
d_gene: TRBD1
CDR3nt: TGTGCCACCAGCGGGGGACAGTACTATGGCTACACCTTC
CDR3aa: CATSGGQYYGYTF

j_gene: TRBJ2-3
abundance: .
v_gene: TRBV30
d_gene: .
CDR3nt: TGTGCCTGGAGTACGAAAGGCGGCTCAGATACGCAGTATTTT
CDR3aa: CAWSTKGGSDTQYF

j_gene: TRBJ2-1
abundance: .
v_gene: TRBV28
d_gene: .
CDR3nt: TGTGCCAGCAGTTCAGGGTCCATCTTCTCCTACAATGAGCAGTTCTTC
CDR3aa: CASSSGSIFSYNEQFF

j_gene: TRBJ1-2
abundance: .
v_gene: TRBV7-9
d_gene: TRBD1
CDR3nt: TGTGCCAGCAGCCAGGTCCGGGACAGGATCTATGGCTACACCTTC
CDR3aa: CASSQVRDRIYGYTF

j_gene: TRBJ2-7
abundance: .
v_gene: TRBV28
d_gene: .
CDR3nt: TGTGCCAGCAGTGACCCCCTTTCCTACGAGCAGTACTTC
CDR3aa: CASSDPLSYEQYF

j_gene: TRBJ2-3
abundance: .
v_gene: TRBV29-1
d_gene: TRBD1
CDR3nt: TGCAGCGTTGAGCGGACAGGGGGCACAGATACGCAGTATTTT
CDR3aa: CSVERTGGTDTQYF

j_gene: TRBJ1-1
abundance: .
v_gene: TRBV9
d_gene: .
CDR3nt: TGTGCCAGCAGCGAGGGGTGGGATCTCACTGAAGCTTTCTTT
CDR3aa: CASSEGWDLTEAFF

j_gene: TRBJ2-7
abundance: .
v_gene: TRBV7-2
d_gene: .
CDR3nt: TGTGCCAGCAGCTTACCAGGGGCCTACGAGCAGTACTTC
CDR3aa: CASSLPGAYEQYF

j_gene: TRBJ2-7
abundance: .
v_gene: TRBV7-9
d_gene: .
CDR3nt: TGTGCCAGCAGCTTAGGTTTAAGCGGAGACGAGCAGTACTTC
CDR3aa: CASSLGLSGDEQYF

j_gene: TRBJ2-5
abundance: few
v_gene: TRBV2
d_gene: .
CDR3nt: TGTGCCAGCAGTGAGGGACCGTCCTTGGGGGAGACCCAGTACTTC
CDR3aa: CASSEGPSLGETQYF

j_gene: TRBJ1-4
abundance: .
v_gene: TRBV18
d_gene: .
CDR3nt: TGTGCCAGCTCACCCCGATCTAATGAAAAACTGTTTTTT
CDR3aa: CASSPRSNEKLFF

j_gene: TRBJ2-6
abundance: once
v_gene: TRBV7-6
d_gene: .
CDR3nt: TGTGCCAGCAGCTTAGAGGCTCCGCCTGGGGCCAACGTCCTGACTTTC
CDR3aa: CASSLEAPPGANVLTF

j_gene: TRBJ2-1
abundance: .
v_gene: TRBV5-1
d_gene: .
CDR3nt: TGCGCCAGCAGCCTCTTGACGACCACTAGCTCCTACAATGAGCAGTTCTTC
CDR3aa: CASSLLTTTSSYNEQFF

j_gene: TRBJ2-7
abundance: .
v_gene: TRBV28
d_gene: .
CDR3nt: TGTGCCAGCAGTTTAGACCGATTCTACGAGCAGTACTTC
CDR3aa: CASSLDRFYEQYF

j_gene: TRBJ1-1
abundance: .
v_gene: TRBV7-2
d_gene: .
CDR3nt: TGTGCCAGCAGCTTAGATCATGGGGGAACTGAAGCTTTCTTT
CDR3aa: CASSLDHGGTEAFF

j_gene: TRBJ2-5
abundance: .
v_gene: TRBV11-3
d_gene: .
CDR3nt: TGTGCCAGCAGCACGAACGTCGACAGCCAAGAGACCCAGTACTTC
CDR3aa: CASSTNVDSQETQYF

j_gene: TRBJ2-1
abundance: .
v_gene: TRBV11-2
d_gene: TRBD2
CDR3nt: TGTGCCAGCAGCTTCCCGGCTAGCGGGGGCGGGAATGAGCAGTTCTTC
CDR3aa: CASSFPASGGGNEQFF

j_gene: TRBJ1-1
abundance: .
v_gene: TRBV30
d_gene: .
CDR3nt: TGTGCCTGGAGTGTACCGGGTTCCATGAACACTGAAGCTTTCTTT
CDR3aa: CAWSVPGSMNTEAFF

j_gene: TRBJ2-2
abundance: .
v_gene: TRBV7-9
d_gene: .
CDR3nt: TGTGCCAGCAGCTCCACAGCATACACCGGGGAGCTGTTTTTT
CDR3aa: CASSSTAYTGELFF

j_gene: TRBJ1-2
abundance: .
v_gene: TRBV5-1
d_gene: TRBD1
CDR3nt: TGCGCCAGCAGCTTGACAGGGGAGAATGGCTACACCTTC
CDR3aa: CASSLTGENGYTF

j_gene: TRBJ2-3
abundance: .
v_gene: TRBV5-4
d_gene: .
CDR3nt: TGTGCCAGCAGCTTGGTAGGTGAAGTTACGCAGTATTTT
CDR3aa: CASSLVGEVTQYF

j_gene: TRBJ1-3
abundance: .
v_gene: TRBV7-2
d_gene: TRBD1
CDR3nt: TGTGCCAGCAGGCGGGGGACAGCCTCTGGAAACACCATATATTTT
CDR3aa: CASRRGTASGNTIYF

j_gene: TRBJ2-2
abundance: .
v_gene: TRBV5-4
d_gene: TRBD2
CDR3nt: TGTGCCAGCAGCTTGGGCGGGAGTATTACCGGGGAGCTGTTTTTT
CDR3aa: CASSLGGSITGELFF